These 19 T cell receptor beta chains were all obtained from the same sample, sequenced in a study of T cell responses to AZD1222 COVID-19 vaccine. Method: immunoSEQ multiplex PCR; TCRdb's copy keeps in-frame clones and lacks some. The table shows 120,000 to 150,000 clones, with approximately 86% occurring only once. Sequences were derived from peripheral blood, sampled 28 days after the second dose of the MenACWY control vaccine. These receptors were collected from an adult who received the MenACWY meningococcal vaccine as a control.

This clone showed up just a few times. The V and J genes are TRBV5-1 and TRBJ1-2; 8 positions match TRBD1. CDR3 size: 15 residues. V dropped 4 bases and J dropped 5; count of bases not matched to a gene: 10. Germline values: CDR1 SGHRS, CDR2 YFSETQ. The CDR3 nucleotides are TGCGCCAGCAGCGAGGGACAGGCTCGTCGGTATGGCTACACCTTC. Translated: CASSEGQARRYGYTF.

The CDR3 bases are TGTGCCAGCAGTTACCCTCGGGAGGCACGGCTTCAAGAGCAGTTCTTC. Protein product: CASSYPREARLQEQFF. The rearrangement links TRBV6-2 or TRBV6-3 to TRBJ2-1, with TRBD2 matching over 7 bases. V gave up 2 bases and J gave up 10 bases; unmatched junction bases: 14. The CDR3 contains 16 residues. Germline values: CDR1 MNHEY, CDR2 SVGEGT.

This chain joins TRBV28 and TRBJ2-7, with 7 nucleotides matching TRBD1. The CDR3 sequence is 14 residues long. The junction had 5 bases not matched to a gene; V was cut back by 5 bases and J by 1 base. Looked up from germline, CDR1 is MDHEN and CDR2 is SYDVKM. This CDR3 reads CASSRTGQSYEQYF. The CDR3 DNA reads TGTGCCAGCAGTCGGACGGGACAGTCCTACGAGCAGTACTTC.

The chain links TRBV6-2 or TRBV6-3 to TRBJ2-1; 8 nucleotides match TRBD2. The germline V gene has CDR1 MNHEY and CDR2 SVGEGT. The CDR3 covers 15 residues. The J segment lost 4 bases and the V segment lost 5 bases, leaving 7 bases of the junction unmatched. Here the CDR3 reads CASSARTSRYNEQFF. In nucleotides, the CDR3 is TGTGCCAGCAGTGCCAGGACTAGCCGTTACAATGAGCAGTTCTTC.

The chain is built from TRBV5-1 and TRBJ2-1; the D is unclear. The ends were cut back, 0 bases at V and 3 bases at J, with 4 bases in the middle. CDR3 length equals 13 residues. Germline assignment: CDR1 SGHRS and CDR2 YFSETQ. CDR3 protein: CASSLADYNEQFF. The CDR3 nucleotides are TGCGCCAGCAGCTTGGCAGACTACAATGAGCAGTTCTTC.

This chain links TRBV19 with TRBJ2-3; TRBD2 matches at 7 bases. Germline CDR1 and CDR2: LNHDA and SQIVND (reference sequence). This CDR3 has 15 amino acids. Unmatched junction bases numbered 1, after V lost 0 bases and J lost 1 base. The DNA of the CDR3 is TGTGCCAGTAGTATAGACAGCGGGGGCACAGATACGCAGTATTTT. It encodes CASSIDSGGTDTQYF.

The chain carries TRBV7-9 and TRBJ1-3; 9 bases line up with TRBD1. CDR3 length: 16 amino acids. Germline CDR1 SEHNR, CDR2 FQNEAQ (reference sequence). V lost 5 bases to trimming and J lost 3 bases; unmatched junction nucleotides: 8. This chain's CDR3 is CASSRGQGGGGNTIYF. The CDR3 region has the DNA TGTGCCAGCAGCAGGGGACAGGGAGGCGGTGGAAACACCATATATTTT.

This chain's CDR3 is CASSSGQGYYEQYF. CDR3 in DNA: TGTGCCAGCAGCTCGGGACAGGGTTATTACGAGCAGTACTTC. V and J are TRBV7-2 and TRBJ2-7; TRBD1 matches at 9 bases. V was pared by 4 bases and J by 4 bases, with 5 bases of the junction left unmatched. CDR3 length: 14 amino acids. From germline, CDR1 is SGHTA and CDR2 FQGNSA.

The CDR3 DNA sequence: TGTGCCAGCAGCCCCATAGCGGGAGGGCCTCGGGAGCAGTACTTC. Translating gives CASSPIAGGPREQYF. This rearrangement joins TRBV7-2 to TRBJ2-7; the match to TRBD2 covers 11 bases. The CDR3 covers 15 residues. V dropped 5 bases and J dropped 7; count of bases not matched to a gene: 10. Per the germline V gene, CDR1 is SGHTA and CDR2 is FQGNSA.

The rearrangement uses TRBV7-2 and TRBJ2-5; no clear D gene. V lost 5 bases, J lost 5 bases, and 9 bases lay in between. This CDR3 region has 12 residues. CDR1 SGHTA and CDR2 FQGNSA come from the germline V gene. CDR3 coding DNA: TGTGCCAGCAGCCGATGGCGGGAGACCCAGTACTTC. Translating it yields CASSRWRETQYF.

CDR3 DNA: TGCGCCAGCAGCGCCGGGACTACAGTCCAAGAGACCCAGTACTTC. It yields the protein CASSAGTTVQETQYF. The rearrangement links TRBV5-1 to TRBJ2-5; 7 bases match TRBD2. This CDR3 spans 15 amino acids. Germline CDR1 reads SGHRS; CDR2 reads YFSETQ. Unmatched junction bases numbered 7, after V lost 4 bases and J lost 1 base.

The chain is built from TRBV11-2 and TRBJ1-1, with D perhaps matching TRBD1 (5 bases). Between the trimmed V and J ends, which lost 0 bases and 1 base, there was a span of 12 bases. The length of the CDR3 is 16 residues. Germline values: CDR1 SGHAT, CDR2 FQNNGV. The CDR3 region is CASSLDSPGQNTEAFF. CDR3 DNA sequence: TGTGCCAGCAGCTTAGATTCCCCGGGGCAGAACACTGAAGCTTTCTTT.

V gene TRBV7-3 combines with J gene TRBJ1-1; no definite D call. Trimming removed 5 bases from V and 1 base from J, with 14 bases in between. This CDR3 contains 15 residues. Germline CDR1 SGHTA, CDR2 FQGTGA. CDR3: CASSLERVPNTEAFF. The CDR3 coding sequence is TGTGCCAGCAGCCTAGAACGGGTCCCGAACACTGAAGCTTTCTTT.

This chain connects TRBV9 to TRBJ2-7; 11 bases agree with TRBD2. This CDR3 region has 14 residues. CDR1 is SGDLS and CDR2 is YYNGEE in the germline V gene. Losses at the gene ends were 2 bases for V and 6 bases for J; bases not matched to a gene: 4. The CDR3 sequence: CASSVTSGASEQYF. The CDR3 DNA is TGTGCCAGCAGCGTGACTAGCGGGGCGAGCGAGCAGTACTTC.

This clone was detected a few times. This sequence joins TRBV28 and TRBJ2-2; 8 nucleotides line up with TRBD1. Per germline, CDR1 MDHEN and CDR2 SYDVKM. The CDR3 has 18 residues. V trimming: 3 bases; J trimming: 6 bases; junction bases outside the gene matches: 15. CDR3 in amino acids: CASSFRRGRSTNSGELFF. DNA of the CDR3: TGTGCCAGCAGTTTTCGCAGGGGGCGATCCACCAACTCCGGGGAGCTGTTTTTT.

The gene calls are TRBV7-2 and TRBJ1-5; a weak D match, TRBD1 (6 bases). The germline CDR1 and CDR2 sequences are SGHTA and FQGNSA. The CDR3 covers 16 residues. V lost 2 bases and J 7 bases, leaving 18 bases between the germline ends. The chain's CDR3 is CASSLLPTGTGQPQHF. The CDR3 DNA reads as TGTGCCAGCAGCTTACTTCCGACAGGAACGGGACAGCCCCAGCATTTT.

V gene TRBV7-3 combines with J gene TRBJ2-1; weak D call: TRBD1 (6 bases). V was pared by 2 bases and J by 2 bases, with 7 bases between. Germline lookup yields CDR1 SGHTA and CDR2 FQGTGA. This CDR3 has 14 amino acids. The CDR3 region has the DNA TGTGCCAGCAGCTTACAGGGGCCCTACAATGAGCAGTTCTTC. As protein: CASSLQGPYNEQFF.

The rearrangement joins TRBV4-3 to TRBJ2-1; TRBD2 is a possible D gene (6 bases). The V end lost 0 bases, the J end lost 7 bases, and 10 bases lay between the germline ends. CDR1 is LGHNA, CDR2 YSLEER, per germline. This CDR3 is built from 14 residues. The CDR3 DNA reads TGCGCCAGCAGCCAAGAGGCGACTAGTAATGAGCAGTTCTTC. Translating gives CASSQEATSNEQFF.

In nucleotides, the CDR3 is TGTGCCAGCAGCTTCGGCTTCGGAACTGGAAACACCATATATTTT. It codes for CASSFGFGTGNTIYF. This chain connects TRBV7-6 to TRBJ1-3, with D unclear. This CDR3 comprises 15 residues. Trimming shortened V by 3 bases and J by 2 bases, and 11 bases separated the two germline ends. Germline CDR1 reads SGHVS; CDR2 reads FNYEAQ.